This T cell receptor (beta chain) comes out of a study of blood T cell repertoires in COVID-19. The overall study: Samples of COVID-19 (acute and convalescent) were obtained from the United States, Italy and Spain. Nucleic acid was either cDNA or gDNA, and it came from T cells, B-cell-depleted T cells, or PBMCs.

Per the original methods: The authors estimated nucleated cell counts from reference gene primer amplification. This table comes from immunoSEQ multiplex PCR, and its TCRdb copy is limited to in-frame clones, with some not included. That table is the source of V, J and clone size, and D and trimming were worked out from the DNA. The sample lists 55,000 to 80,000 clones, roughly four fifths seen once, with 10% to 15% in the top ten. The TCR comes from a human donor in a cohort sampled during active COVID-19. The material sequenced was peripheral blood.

The CDR3 here is CASSLRVWGTTTDTQYF. DNA for the CDR3: TGTGCCAGCAGCTTAAGAGTTTGGGGGACAACCACAGATACGCAGTATTTT. The chain has TRBV11-2 and TRBJ2-3, with D perhaps matching TRBD1 (6 bases). Deletions cut 2 bases from V and 2 bases from J, with 17 bases between. CDR3 length equals 17 residues. Germline CDR1 and CDR2: SGHAT and FQNNGV. Full variable domain (missing parts from reference TRBV11-2 and TRBJ2-3): EAGVAQSPRYKIIEKRQSVAFWCNPISGHATLYWYQQILGQGPKLLIQFQNNGVVDDSQLPKDRFSAERLKGVDSTLKIQPAKLEDSAVYLCASSLRVWGTTTDTQYFGPGTRLTVL.